This record concerns one T cell receptor (beta chain) sequence. It was with a sample-barcoded 5' primer and a J-beta primer mix that a second PCR of roughly 6 to 12 cycles was run. A template-switch adaptor that had 12 random nucleotides put a tag on each cDNA molecule. All samples yielded 3 million or more CDR3-containing paired-end reads. Each CDR3 protein gets one entry after TCRdb re-called the 5' RACE reads with MiXCR. The sample records roughly 790,000 distinct CDR3 sequences, 40% to 45% being singletons. The CDR3 has 15 residues. Per the germline V gene, CDR1 is SGHTA and CDR2 is FQGTGA. Trimming removed 5 bases from V and 2 bases from J, with 15 bases in between. This record belongs to a study of blood T cells in healthy people across ages.

The chain links TRBV7-3 to TRBJ2-5; D may be TRBD2 (7 bases). This receptor was taken from an older woman in good health. Material for sequencing was blood. The CDR3 sequence is CASSEAGATQETQYF. CDR3 DNA sequence: TGTGCCAGCAGCGAGGCGGGGGCGACTCAAGAGACCCAGTACTTC.